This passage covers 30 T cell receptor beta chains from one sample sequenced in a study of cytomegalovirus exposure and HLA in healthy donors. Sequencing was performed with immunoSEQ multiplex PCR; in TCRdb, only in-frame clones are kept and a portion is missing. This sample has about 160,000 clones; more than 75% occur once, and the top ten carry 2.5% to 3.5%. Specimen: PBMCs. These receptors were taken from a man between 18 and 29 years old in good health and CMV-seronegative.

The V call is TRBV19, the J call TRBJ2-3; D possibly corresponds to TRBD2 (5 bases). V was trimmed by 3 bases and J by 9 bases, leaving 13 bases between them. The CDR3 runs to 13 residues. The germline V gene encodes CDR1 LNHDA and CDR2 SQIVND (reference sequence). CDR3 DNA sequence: TGTGCCAGTAGTATGTTGTCGGACTCAACGCAGTATTTT. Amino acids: CASSMLSDSTQYF.

The CDR3 spells CASSQSLAGGINEQFF. The CDR3, as DNA: TGCGCCAGCAGCCAGAGTCTAGCGGGGGGAATTAATGAGCAGTTCTTC. The chain has TRBV4-1 and TRBJ2-1; 11 bases line up with TRBD2. The CDR3 loop spans 16 amino acids. Germline V CDR1 and CDR2: MGHRA, YSYEKL. J gave up 7 bases and V 3 bases, and 8 bases lay outside the gene matches.

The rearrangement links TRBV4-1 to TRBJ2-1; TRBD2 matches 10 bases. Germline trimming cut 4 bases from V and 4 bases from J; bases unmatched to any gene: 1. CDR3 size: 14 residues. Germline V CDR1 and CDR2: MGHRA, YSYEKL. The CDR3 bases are TGCGCCAGCAGCCGGACTAGCGGATACAATGAGCAGTTCTTC. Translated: CASSRTSGYNEQFF.

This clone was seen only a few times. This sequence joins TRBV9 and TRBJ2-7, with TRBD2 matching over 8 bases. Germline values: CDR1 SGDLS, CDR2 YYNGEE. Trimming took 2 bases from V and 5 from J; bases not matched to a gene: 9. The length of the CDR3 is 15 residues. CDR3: CASSVSTGGINEQYF. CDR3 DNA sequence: TGTGCCAGCAGCGTCTCAACGGGAGGGATTAACGAGCAGTACTTC.

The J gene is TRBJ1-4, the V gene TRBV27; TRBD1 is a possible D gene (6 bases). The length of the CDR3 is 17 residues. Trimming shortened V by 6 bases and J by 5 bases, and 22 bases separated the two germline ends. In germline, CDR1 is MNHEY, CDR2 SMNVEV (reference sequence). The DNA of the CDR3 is TGTGCCAGCAGCATAATTGGGGGCGGGGGGAGGAATGAAAAACTGTTTTTT. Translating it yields CASSIIGGGGRNEKLFF.

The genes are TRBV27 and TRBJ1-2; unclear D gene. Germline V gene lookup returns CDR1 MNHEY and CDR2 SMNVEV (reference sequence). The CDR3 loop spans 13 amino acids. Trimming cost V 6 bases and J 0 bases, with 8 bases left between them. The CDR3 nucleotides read TGTGCCAGCAGGCAGCGAACTAACTATGGCTACACCTTC. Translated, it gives CASRQRTNYGYTF.

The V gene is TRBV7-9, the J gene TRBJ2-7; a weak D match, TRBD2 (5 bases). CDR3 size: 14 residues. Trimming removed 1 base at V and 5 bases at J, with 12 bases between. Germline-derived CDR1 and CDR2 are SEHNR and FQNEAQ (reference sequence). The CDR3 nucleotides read TGTGCCAGCAGCTTAGTCGGGATAAAGGACGAGCAGTACTTC. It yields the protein CASSLVGIKDEQYF.

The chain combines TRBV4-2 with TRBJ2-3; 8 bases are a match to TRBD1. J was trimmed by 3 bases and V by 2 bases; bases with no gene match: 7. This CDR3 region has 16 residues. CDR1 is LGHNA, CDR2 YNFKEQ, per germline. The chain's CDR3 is CASSQKTGDWTDTQYF. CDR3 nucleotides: TGTGCCAGCAGCCAAAAGACAGGGGACTGGACAGATACGCAGTATTTT.

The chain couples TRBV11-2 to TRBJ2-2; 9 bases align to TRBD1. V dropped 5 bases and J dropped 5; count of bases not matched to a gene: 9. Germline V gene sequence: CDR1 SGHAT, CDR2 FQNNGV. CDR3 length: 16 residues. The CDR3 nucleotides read TGTGCCAGCAGCCCGGGGGTACAGGGGGCGACCGGGGAGCTGTTTTTT. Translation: CASSPGVQGATGELFF. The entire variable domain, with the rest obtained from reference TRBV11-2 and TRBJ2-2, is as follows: EAGVAQSPRYKIIEKRQSVAFWCNPISGHATLYWYQQILGQGPKLLIQFQNNGVVDDSQLPKDRFSAERLKGVDSTLKIQPAKLEDSAVYLCASSPGVQGATGELFFGEGSRLTVL.

CDR3 residues: CASSSTSGGYNEQFF. The CDR3 region has the DNA TGTGCCAGCAGTTCTACTAGCGGGGGCTACAATGAGCAGTTCTTC. The chain joins TRBV27 to TRBJ2-1; TRBD2 matches 11 bases. CDR3 size: 15 residues. Germline CDR1 reads MNHEY; CDR2 reads SMNVEV (reference sequence). The ends lost 4 bases at V and 3 bases at J; junction bases unmatched: 2.

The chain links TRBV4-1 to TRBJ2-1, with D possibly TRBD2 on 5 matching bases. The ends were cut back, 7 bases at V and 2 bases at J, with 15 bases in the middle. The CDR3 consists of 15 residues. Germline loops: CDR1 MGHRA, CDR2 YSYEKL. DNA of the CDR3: TGCGCCAGCACCTTTGGTAGCGCCCCCTACAATGAGCAGTTCTTC. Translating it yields CASTFGSAPYNEQFF.

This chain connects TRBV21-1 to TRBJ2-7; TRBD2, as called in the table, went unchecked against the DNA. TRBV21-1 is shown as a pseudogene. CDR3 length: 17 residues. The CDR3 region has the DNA TGTGCCAGCAGCAAAGGGTGGCTAGCGGTCGGATACGAGGAGCAGTACGTC. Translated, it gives CASSKGWLAVGYEEQYV.

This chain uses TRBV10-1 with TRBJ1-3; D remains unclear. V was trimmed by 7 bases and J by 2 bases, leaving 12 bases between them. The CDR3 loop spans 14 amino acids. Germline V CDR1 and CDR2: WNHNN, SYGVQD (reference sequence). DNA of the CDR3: TGCGCCAGCATTACAGTCCCTCCTGGAAACACCATATATTTT. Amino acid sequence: CASITVPPGNTIYF.

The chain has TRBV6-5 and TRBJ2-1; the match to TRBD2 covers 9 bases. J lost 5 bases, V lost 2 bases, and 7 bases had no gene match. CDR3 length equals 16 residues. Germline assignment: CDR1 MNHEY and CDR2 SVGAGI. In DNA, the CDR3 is TGTGCCAGCAGTTACGGTAGCGGGGGTGTCCACAATGAGCAGTTCTTC. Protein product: CASSYGSGGVHNEQFF.

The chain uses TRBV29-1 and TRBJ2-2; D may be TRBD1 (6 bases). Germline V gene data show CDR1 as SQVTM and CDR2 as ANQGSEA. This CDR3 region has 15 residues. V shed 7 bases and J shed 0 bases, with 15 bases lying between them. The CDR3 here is CSARDTASNTGELFF. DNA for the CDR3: TGCAGCGCCCGGGACACTGCTTCGAACACCGGGGAGCTGTTTTTT.

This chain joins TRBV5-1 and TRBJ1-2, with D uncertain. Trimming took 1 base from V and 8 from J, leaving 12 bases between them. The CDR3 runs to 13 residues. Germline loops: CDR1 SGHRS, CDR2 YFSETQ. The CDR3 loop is CASSLPSPTGYTF. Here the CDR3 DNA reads TGCGCCAGCAGCTTGCCGTCACCGACAGGCTACACCTTC.

The DNA of the CDR3 is TGTGCCAGCAGTTACTTAGTAGACAGGGATGGCTACACCTTC. Protein sequence: CASSYLVDRDGYTF. V and J are TRBV6-5 and TRBJ1-2, with 7 nucleotides matching TRBD1. Trimming cost V 1 base and J 6 bases; bases outside gene matches: 5. The CDR3 runs 14 residues. Germline V gives CDR1 MNHEY, CDR2 SVGAGI.

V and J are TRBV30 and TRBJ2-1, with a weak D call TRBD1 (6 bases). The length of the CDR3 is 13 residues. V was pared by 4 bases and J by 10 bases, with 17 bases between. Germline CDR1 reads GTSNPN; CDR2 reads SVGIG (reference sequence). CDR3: CAWNLLGAWEQFF. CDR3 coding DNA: TGTGCCTGGAATCTTTTGGGGGCATGGGAGCAGTTCTTC.

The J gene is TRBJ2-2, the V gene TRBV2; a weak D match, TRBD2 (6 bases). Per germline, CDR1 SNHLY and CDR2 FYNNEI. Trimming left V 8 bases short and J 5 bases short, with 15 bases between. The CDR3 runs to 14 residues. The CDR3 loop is CASLGDSGTGELFF. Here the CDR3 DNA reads TGTGCCAGCTTGGGTGATAGCGGAACCGGGGAGCTGTTTTTT.

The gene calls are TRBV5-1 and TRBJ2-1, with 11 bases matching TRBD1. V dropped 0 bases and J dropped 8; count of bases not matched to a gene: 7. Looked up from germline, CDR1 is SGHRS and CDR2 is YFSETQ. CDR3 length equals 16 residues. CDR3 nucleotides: TGCGCCAGCAGCTTGGGCGGACAGGGGGCTCCGTATGAGCAGTTCTTC. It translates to CASSLGGQGAPYEQFF.

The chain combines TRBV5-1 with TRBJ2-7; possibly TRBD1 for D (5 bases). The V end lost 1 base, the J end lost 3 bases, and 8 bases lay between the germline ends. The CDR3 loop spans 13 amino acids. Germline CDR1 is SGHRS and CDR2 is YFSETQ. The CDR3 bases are TGCGCCAGCAGCTTGTCGACAGACTACGAGCAGTACTTC. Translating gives CASSLSTDYEQYF.

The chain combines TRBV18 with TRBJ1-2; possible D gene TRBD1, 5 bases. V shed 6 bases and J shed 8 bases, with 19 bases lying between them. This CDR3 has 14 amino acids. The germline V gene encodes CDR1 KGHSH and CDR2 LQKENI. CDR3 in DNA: TGTGCCAGCTCCCTAGAGGAGGGGCCGCGGGGCTACACCTTC. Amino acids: CASSLEEGPRGYTF.

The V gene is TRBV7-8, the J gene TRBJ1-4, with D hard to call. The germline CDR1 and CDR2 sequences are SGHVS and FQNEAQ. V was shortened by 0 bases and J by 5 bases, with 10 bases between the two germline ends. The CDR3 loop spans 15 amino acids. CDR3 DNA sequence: TGTGCCAGCAGCTTAGCCCAGCGTTGGAATGAAAAACTGTTTTTT. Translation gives CASSLAQRWNEKLFF.

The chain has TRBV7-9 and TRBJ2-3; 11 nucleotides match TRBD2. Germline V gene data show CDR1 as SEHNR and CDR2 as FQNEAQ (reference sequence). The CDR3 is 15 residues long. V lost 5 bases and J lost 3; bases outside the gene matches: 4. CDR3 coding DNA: TGTGCCAGCAGCCAGGGGACTAGCGGTACAGATACGCAGTATTTT. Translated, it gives CASSQGTSGTDTQYF. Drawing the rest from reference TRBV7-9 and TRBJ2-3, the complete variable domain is DTGVSQNPRHKITKRGQNVTFRCDPISEHNRLYWYRQTLGQGPEFLTYFQNEAQLEKSRLLSDRFSAERPKGSFSTLEIQRTEQGDSAMYLCASSQGTSGTDTQYFGPGTRLTVL.

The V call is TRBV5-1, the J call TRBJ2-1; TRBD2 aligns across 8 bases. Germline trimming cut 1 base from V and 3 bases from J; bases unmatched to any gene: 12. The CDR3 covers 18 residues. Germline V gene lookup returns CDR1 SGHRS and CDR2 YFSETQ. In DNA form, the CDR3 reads TGCGCCAGCAGCTTGCTCTTCTTTGAACTAGCGGACTACAATGAGCAGTTCTTC. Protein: CASSLLFFELADYNEQFF.

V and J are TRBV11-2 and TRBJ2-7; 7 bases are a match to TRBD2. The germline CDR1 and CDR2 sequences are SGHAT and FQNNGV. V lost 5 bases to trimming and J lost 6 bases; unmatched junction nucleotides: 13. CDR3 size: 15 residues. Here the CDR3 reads CASSRGAGDRFEQYF. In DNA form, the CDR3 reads TGTGCCAGCAGCCGCGGTGCGGGAGATCGCTTCGAGCAGTACTTC.

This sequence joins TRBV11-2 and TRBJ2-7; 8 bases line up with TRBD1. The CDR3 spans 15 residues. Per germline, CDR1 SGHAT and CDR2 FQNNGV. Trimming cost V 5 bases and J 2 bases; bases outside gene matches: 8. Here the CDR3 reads CASSQDRGRAYEQYV. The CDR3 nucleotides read TGTGCCAGCAGCCAAGACAGGGGACGGGCCTACGAGCAGTACGTC.

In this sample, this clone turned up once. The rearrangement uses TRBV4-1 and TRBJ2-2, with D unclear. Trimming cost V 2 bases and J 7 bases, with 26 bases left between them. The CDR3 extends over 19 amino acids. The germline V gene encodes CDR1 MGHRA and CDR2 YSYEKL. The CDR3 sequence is CASSQHPAIRLEYVGELFF. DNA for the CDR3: TGCGCCAGCAGCCAACATCCGGCTATCAGGTTAGAGTATGTCGGGGAGCTGTTTTTT.

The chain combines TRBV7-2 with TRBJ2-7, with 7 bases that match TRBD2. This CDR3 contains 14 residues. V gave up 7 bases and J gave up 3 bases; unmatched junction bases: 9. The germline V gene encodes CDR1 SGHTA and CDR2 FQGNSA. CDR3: CASNFAAGNYEQYF. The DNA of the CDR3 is TGTGCCAGCAACTTTGCAGCGGGGAACTACGAGCAGTACTTC.

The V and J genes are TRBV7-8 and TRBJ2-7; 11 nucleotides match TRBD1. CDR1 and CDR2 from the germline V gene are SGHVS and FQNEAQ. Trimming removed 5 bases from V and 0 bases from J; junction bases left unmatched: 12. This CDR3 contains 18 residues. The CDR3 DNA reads TGTGCCAGCAGCGTTGGGACAGGGGGAAGCCGACTCTCCTACGAGCAGTACGTC. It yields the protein CASSVGTGGSRLSYEQYV.